These 22 T cell receptor beta chains were sequenced from one sample in a study of CD8 T cells in ankylosing spondylitis. TCRdb redid the calling of the 5' RACE reads with MiXCR, one entry per CDR3 protein. The sample carries about 190,000 distinct CDR3 sequences, approximately 12% recorded once. Sequences were obtained from blood, either unsorted or a sorted T cell fraction (not recorded which). The source of these receptors is a female donor with ankylosing spondylitis or in good health (not recorded which).

The genes are TRBV10-3 and TRBJ2-7; D is perhaps TRBD2 (6 bases). Deletions cut 10 bases from V and 3 bases from J, with 13 bases between. Germline V CDR1 and CDR2: ENHRY, SYGVKD. The length of the CDR3 is 12 residues. The CDR3 DNA reads as TGTGCCACGGCCGGGACTCACTACGAGCAGTACTTC. Amino acids: CATAGTHYEQYF.

Many counts were recorded for this clonotype. The V gene is TRBV5-1, the J gene TRBJ1-1; D might be TRBD1 (6 bases). Germline V gene data show CDR1 as SGHRS and CDR2 as YFSETQ. Trimming removed 4 bases from V and 11 bases from J, with 24 bases in between. The CDR3 is 15 residues long. The CDR3 reads CASSAPGQGRGPAFF. The CDR3 DNA reads as TGCGCCAGCAGCGCCCCGGGACAAGGTCGGGGGCCGGCTTTCTTT.

This clonotype was observed a few times. The chain has TRBV7-2 and TRBJ2-6; D unclear. CDR1 and CDR2 (germline): SGHTA, FQGNSA. V lost 6 bases to trimming and J lost 0 bases, with 12 bases between them. The CDR3 covers 16 residues. The DNA of the CDR3 is TGTGCCAGCAGATCCGACGTTGTCTCTGGGGCCAACGTCCTGACTTTC. This codes for CASRSDVVSGANVLTF.

Notes on this clonotype: One base away lies a much larger clone, so this may be a sequencing read error. The chain uses TRBV5-1 and TRBJ1-1; TRBD1 might be the D (6 bases). V lost 3 bases to trimming and J lost 4 bases, with 10 bases between them. CDR3 length: 13 residues. CDR1 is SGHRS and CDR2 is YFSETQ in the germline V gene. DNA of the CDR3: TGCGCCAGCAGCTCGACGGGGGCCACTGAAGCTTTCTTT. Its protein is CASSSTGATEAFF.

For this clonotype: A junction end diverges from the germline sequence, so it may reflect a read error. This rearrangement joins TRBV5-4 to TRBJ2-2; no firm D call. Germline V gene data show CDR1 as SGHNT and CDR2 as YYREEE (reference sequence). The CDR3 runs to 14 residues. CDR3 residues: CARSLSIRAGELFF. Here the CDR3 DNA reads TGTGCCAGAAGCTTATCGATTAGGGCCGGGGAGCTGTTTTTT.

This clonotype appeared many times. The chain couples TRBV5-1 to TRBJ2-7; D remains unclear. Germline loops: CDR1 SGHRS, CDR2 YFSETQ. The length of the CDR3 is 12 residues. V dropped 5 bases and J dropped 2 bases, with 8 bases sitting between them. The CDR3 spells CASRAETYEQYF. CDR3 DNA: TGCGCCAGCAGGGCAGAAACCTACGAGCAGTACTTC.

Many counts were recorded for this clonotype. The rearrangement joins TRBV6-1 to TRBJ2-2; D is unresolved. This CDR3 is built from 14 residues. Germline assignment: CDR1 MNHNS and CDR2 SASEGT. V was shortened by 7 bases and J by 0 bases, with 9 bases between the two germline ends. The DNA for the CDR3 is TGTGCCAGCATCAAGCGCTCGAACACCGGGGAGCTGTTTTTT. It is translated as CASIKRSNTGELFF.

The J gene is TRBJ2-1, the V gene TRBV2; TRBD2 aligns across 15 bases. This CDR3 has 20 residues. The germline V gene has CDR1 SNHLY and CDR2 FYNNEI. V was pared by 6 bases and J by 1 base, with 13 bases of the junction left unmatched. As DNA, the CDR3 is TGTGCCAGCAGCGCGCTCCTGGGACTAGCGGGAGGAGGGTCCTACAATGAGCAGTTCTTC. Translated: CASSALLGLAGGGSYNEQFF.

The chain employs TRBV12-3 or TRBV12-4 and TRBJ2-1, with TRBD2 identical over 12 bases. V was clipped by 0 bases and J by 8 bases; unmatched bases: 26. This CDR3 has 23 amino acids. In DNA form, the CDR3 reads TGTGCCAGCAGTTTAGCGTGGTTGAAAGGGACAGGGGCTGGACTAGCGGGGAATTATGAGCAGTTCTTC. Amino acid sequence: CASSLAWLKGTGAGLAGNYEQFF.

The sample holds many counts of this clonotype. The chain carries TRBV7-2 and TRBJ1-4; 7 positions match TRBD1. Trimming at V came to 1 base and at J to 6 bases, leaving 2 bases not matched to a gene. The CDR3 length is 14 residues. Germline V gene lookup returns CDR1 SGHTA and CDR2 FQGNSA. The CDR3 region is CASSLEGGDEKLFF. CDR3 bases: TGTGCCAGCAGCTTAGAAGGGGGCGATGAAAAACTGTTTTTT.

In its sample, this clonotype was seen many times. This chain joins TRBV9 and TRBJ1-4; D uncertain. Germline CDR1 reads SGDLS; CDR2 reads YYNGEE. V lost 8 bases and J lost 0, with 14 bases in between. The CDR3 runs 15 residues. The CDR3 DNA follows: TGTGCCAGGGGGAGGGAGCGGACAACTAATGAAAAACTGTTTTTT. The encoded protein is CARGRERTTNEKLFF.

This clonotype came up many times. The J gene is TRBJ1-2, the V gene TRBV5-5, with D maybe TRBD1 (5 bases). Germline V gene sequence: CDR1 SGHKS, CDR2 YYEKEE (reference sequence). The CDR3 has 15 amino acids. Trimming removed 4 bases at V and 4 bases at J, with 17 bases between. The CDR3 reads CASSTFPGTSYGYTF. The DNA of the CDR3 is TGTGCCAGCAGCACTTTTCCCGGGACTTCCTATGGCTACACCTTC.

The chain recombines TRBV6-1 with TRBJ2-7; 10 nucleotides line up with TRBD1. Germline V CDR1 and CDR2: MNHNS, SASEGT. V gave up 4 bases and J gave up 3 bases; unmatched junction bases: 9. The CDR3 is 16 amino acids. The CDR3 bases are TGTGCCAGCAGTGGAACCGGGACAGGGGTTTTCTACGAGCAGTACTTC. It encodes CASSGTGTGVFYEQYF.

Ten or more counts support this clonotype. The chain combines TRBV4-3 with TRBJ2-1; D might be TRBD2 (6 bases). CDR3 length: 15 amino acids. V was trimmed by 2 bases and J by 5 bases, leaving 13 bases between them. Germline V lookup: CDR1 LGHNA, CDR2 YSLEER. The CDR3: CASSQSPGANNEQFF. The CDR3 DNA sequence: TGCGCCAGCAGCCAATCACCGGGAGCCAACAATGAGCAGTTCTTC.

This clonotype came up many times. The genes are TRBV20-1 and TRBJ1-2; D not certain. Germline V gene data show CDR1 as DFQATT and CDR2 as SNEGSKA (reference sequence). Trimming removed 5 bases from V and 0 bases from J, with 10 bases in between. The CDR3 length is 13 residues. Here the CDR3 reads CSASKTANYGYTF. CDR3 in DNA: TGCAGTGCTTCAAAGACGGCTAACTATGGCTACACCTTC.

This clonotype was seen many times. The chain is built from TRBV7-2 and TRBJ1-3; no definite D call. The germline V and J ends were trimmed by 5 bases and 6 bases, with 11 bases remaining between them. CDR1 is SGHTA, CDR2 FQGNSA, per germline. The CDR3 runs to 13 residues. CDR3 sequence (DNA): TGTGCCAGCAGCAACGGGGAGCCAAACACCATATATTTT. It yields the protein CASSNGEPNTIYF.

This clonotype was observed many times. This chain links TRBV20-1 with TRBJ1-6, with D tentatively TRBD1 (5 bases). The CDR3 consists of 15 residues. The V gene lost 0 bases and the J gene lost 6 bases, with 12 bases spanning the gap. Germline-derived CDR1 and CDR2 are DFQATT and SNEGSKA (reference sequence). This CDR3 reads CSARDWKGTNSPLHF. DNA of the CDR3: TGCAGTGCTAGAGATTGGAAGGGGACTAATTCACCCCTCCACTTT.

This clonotype was recorded at least ten times. The chain combines TRBV27 with TRBJ1-6; 9 bases fit TRBD1. CDR3 length: 15 amino acids. The germline V gene has CDR1 MNHEY and CDR2 SMNVEV (reference sequence). J lost 7 bases, V lost 6 bases, and 7 bases had no gene match. The CDR3 sequence: CASRGTGGLNSPLHF. The CDR3 coding sequence is TGTGCCAGCAGAGGAACAGGGGGCCTCAATTCACCCCTCCACTTT.

The chain joins TRBV9 to TRBJ2-1; 10 positions match TRBD2. V shed 5 bases and J 2 bases; nucleotides not matched to a gene: 4. There are 15 residues in the CDR3. CDR1 and CDR2 (germline): SGDLS, YYNGEE. CDR3 DNA sequence: TGTGCCAGCAGTGCTAGCGGGGGTACCTACAATGAGCAGTTCTTC. Translated, it gives CASSASGGTYNEQFF.

This clonotype was picked up a small number of times. The chain links TRBV3-1 to TRBJ2-3, with TRBD1 matching over 7 bases. Germline V gene sequence: CDR1 LGHDT, CDR2 YNNKEL (reference sequence). The trim removed 6 bases at V and 5 bases at J, leaving 8 bases unmatched. CDR3 length equals 14 residues. Here the CDR3 reads CASRTGTAQDTQYF. CDR3 nucleotides: TGTGCCAGCAGGACCGGGACAGCTCAAGATACGCAGTATTTT.

This clonotype was observed a handful of times. This rearrangement joins TRBV5-1 to TRBJ1-1; D is unresolved. CDR3 size: 14 residues. Trimming stripped 3 bases from V and 3 bases from J, with 12 bases between. Germline V gene data show CDR1 as SGHRS and CDR2 as YFSETQ. CDR3: CASSWGARDTEAFF. In nucleotides, the CDR3 is TGCGCCAGCAGCTGGGGAGCGAGGGACACTGAAGCTTTCTTT.

This clonotype has ten or more counts. This chain connects TRBV5-1 to TRBJ1-5, with 8 bases that match TRBD1. Trimming cost V 5 bases and J 0 bases; bases outside gene matches: 4. Looked up from germline, CDR1 is SGHRS and CDR2 is YFSETQ. This CDR3 comprises 15 residues. Here the CDR3 DNA reads TGCGCCAGCAGTCAACAGGGGGGTAGCAATCAGCCCCAGCATTTT. Its protein product is CASSQQGGSNQPQHF.